The 21 T cell receptor beta chains below all came from one sample that was sequenced in a study of T cell responses to AZD1222 COVID-19 vaccine. TCRdb's table, derived via immunoSEQ multiplex PCR, lists solely in-frame clones and lacks some. The sample includes under 95,000 clones, approximately 83% of them seen just once. The specimen comprised peripheral blood, sampled 28 days after the second AZD1222 dose. All receptors derive from an adult who received the AZD1222 COVID-19 vaccine.

The chain uses TRBV28 and TRBJ1-4; 11 nucleotides agree with TRBD1. CDR1 MDHEN and CDR2 SYDVKM come from the germline V gene. CDR3 length: 16 residues. The ends lost 2 bases at V and 8 bases at J; junction bases unmatched: 7. The CDR3 spells CASSLGGQGAQEKLFF. CDR3 nucleotide sequence: TGTGCCAGCAGTTTAGGCGGACAGGGGGCGCAGGAAAAACTGTTTTTT.

This sequence joins TRBV28 and TRBJ1-2; D is uncertain. Between the trimmed V and J ends, which lost 5 bases and 2 bases, there was a span of 9 bases. This CDR3 region has 13 residues. Germline CDR1 reads MDHEN; CDR2 reads SYDVKM. The CDR3 DNA reads TGTGCCAGCAGTCGAAGGATCAACTATGGCTACACCTTC. It specifies CASSRRINYGYTF.

As DNA, the CDR3 is TGTGCCAGTCTAGGGTTGGGATCACCCCTCCACTTT. Translating gives CASLGLGSPLHF. V usage is TRBV6-5 and J usage is TRBJ1-6; D not certain. Germline CDR1 reads MNHEY; CDR2 reads SVGAGI. The V end lost 9 bases, the J end lost 10 bases, and 13 bases lay between the germline ends. The CDR3 contains 12 residues.

V gene TRBV18 combines with J gene TRBJ1-5, with TRBD1 matching over 11 bases. The CDR3 length is 14 residues. From germline, CDR1 is KGHSH and CDR2 LQKENI. J gave up 5 bases and V 6 bases, and 3 bases lay outside the gene matches. CDR3 DNA: TGTGCCAGCTCGGCGGACAGGGGGCATCAGCCCCAGCATTTT. Translating gives CASSADRGHQPQHF.

This clone has just one count. The genes are TRBV9 and TRBJ2-3; the match to TRBD2 covers 7 bases. Germline V gene sequence: CDR1 SGDLS, CDR2 YYNGEE. This CDR3 is 15 amino acids long. V trimming: 0 bases; J trimming: 4 bases; junction bases outside the gene matches: 5. The CDR3 sequence: CASSVVGTTADTQYF. As DNA, the CDR3 is TGTGCCAGCAGCGTAGTTGGGACTACTGCAGATACGCAGTATTTT.

The CDR3 DNA is TGTGCCAGCAGTTTAAGATTCCCCCAGGGGGCAATTTATGGCTACACCTTC. It codes for CASSLRFPQGAIYGYTF. The V gene is TRBV27, the J gene TRBJ1-2; 8 nucleotides agree with TRBD1. The CDR3 is 17 amino acids. Germline V lookup: CDR1 MNHEY, CDR2 SMNVEV (reference sequence). J was trimmed by 5 bases and V by 2 bases; bases with no gene match: 13.

V and J are TRBV19 and TRBJ2-7, with unresolved D. V lost 4 bases to trimming and J lost 3 bases, with 10 bases between them. Germline V gene lookup returns CDR1 LNHDA and CDR2 SQIVND (reference sequence). CDR3 size: 13 residues. The DNA of the CDR3 is TGTGCCAGTAGTACCAGGAGCCTCTACGAGCAGTACTTC. As protein: CASSTRSLYEQYF. The full variable domain, completed using reference TRBV19 and TRBJ2-7, is DGGITQSPKYLFRKEGQNVTLSCEQNLNHDAMYWYRQDPGQGLRLIYYSQIVNDFQKGDIAEGYSVSREKKESFPLTVTSAQKNPTAFYLCASSTRSLYEQYFGPGTRLTVT.

The rearrangement uses TRBV11-2 and TRBJ1-1; D ambiguous. V was cut by 2 bases and J by 7 bases, with 5 bases left in between. The germline CDR1 and CDR2 sequences are SGHAT and FQNNGV. The CDR3 loop spans 11 amino acids. The CDR3 loop is CASSLQYEAFF. The CDR3 nucleotides are TGTGCCAGCAGCTTACAGTATGAAGCTTTCTTT.

The J gene is TRBJ2-2, the V gene TRBV4-2; TRBD2 might be the D (6 bases). Germline V gene sequence: CDR1 LGHNA, CDR2 YNFKEQ. Trimming shortened V by 0 bases and J by 4 bases, and 9 bases separated the two germline ends. The CDR3 loop spans 15 amino acids. The CDR3, as DNA: TGTGCCAGCAGCCAAGAAGGGAGGACCACCGGGGAGCTGTTTTTT. Translating it yields CASSQEGRTTGELFF.

The CDR3 DNA reads as TGTGCCAGCAGCTTGGAGGGGATAGGGGTGTATGGCTACACCTTC. Protein product: CASSLEGIGVYGYTF. This chain joins TRBV5-4 and TRBJ1-2; D is possibly TRBD1 (5 bases). This CDR3 is 15 amino acids long. Germline V gene data show CDR1 as SGHNT and CDR2 as YYREEE (reference sequence). Trimming pared 0 bases from V and 5 bases from J, leaving 14 bases between. Looking up the rest from reference TRBV5-4 and TRBJ1-2 gives the full variable domain: ETGVTQSPTHLIKTRGQQVTLRCSSQSGHNTVSWYQQALGQGPQFIFQYYREEENGRGNFPPRFSGLQFPNYSSELNVNALELDDSALYLCASSLEGIGVYGYTFGSGTRLTVV.

This clone turned up a few times. The chain uses TRBV7-3 and TRBJ1-6; a possible D gene is TRBD1 (5 bases). V gave up 2 bases and J gave up 7 bases, with 12 bases separating them. The germline CDR1 and CDR2 sequences are SGHTA and FQGTGA. This CDR3 has 15 amino acids. CDR3 region: CASSLGSGQNSPLHF. The DNA of the CDR3 is TGTGCCAGCAGCTTAGGGTCAGGGCAAAATTCACCCCTCCACTTT.

V usage is TRBV5-8 and J usage is TRBJ1-5; D unclear. In germline, CDR1 is SGHTS, CDR2 YDEGEE. V shed 4 bases and J shed 6 bases, with 11 bases lying between them. This CDR3 has 13 residues. The DNA of the CDR3 is TGTGCCAGCAGCGTGGATTTTGGTCAGCCCCAGCATTTT. Protein: CASSVDFGQPQHF.

V is TRBV29-1 and J is TRBJ2-5; 12 nucleotides align to TRBD2. The CDR3 totals 18 residues. From germline, CDR1 is SQVTM and CDR2 ANQGSEA. The J segment lost 2 bases and the V segment lost 3 bases, leaving 13 bases of the junction unmatched. The CDR3 reads CSVDGVLAGGIFQETQYF. The CDR3 bases are TGCAGCGTTGACGGAGTACTAGCGGGGGGCATCTTTCAAGAGACCCAGTACTTC.

This clone was seen once. The genes are TRBV4-1 and TRBJ1-5; D is possibly TRBD1 (5 bases). This CDR3 comprises 14 residues. CDR1 and CDR2 (germline): MGHRA, YSYEKL. Trimming stripped 5 bases from V and 3 bases from J, with 11 bases between. Here the CDR3 DNA reads TGCGCCAGCAGCACCACAGGTCCCAATCAGCCCCAGCATTTT. Amino acids: CASSTTGPNQPQHF.

In this sample, this clone turned up a few times. The rearrangement uses TRBV11-2 and TRBJ1-2, with 7 bases aligning to TRBD1. CDR1 is SGHAT and CDR2 is FQNNGV in the germline V gene. With V trimmed by 4 bases and J by 9 bases, 8 bases remained unmatched. The CDR3 runs 13 residues. This chain's CDR3 is CASSSTGRESYTF. The DNA for the CDR3 is TGTGCCAGCAGCTCGACAGGGAGGGAGAGCTACACCTTC.

The CDR3 nucleotides are TGTGCCAGCAGTTTACGGTATACCTACGAGCAGTACTTC. This encodes CASSLRYTYEQYF. This rearrangement joins TRBV27 to TRBJ2-7; D is unclear. CDR1 and CDR2 (germline): MNHEY, SMNVEV (reference sequence). The CDR3 spans 13 residues. Trimming cost V 2 bases and J 2 bases, with 7 bases left between them.

This chain uses TRBV30 with TRBJ1-1; D is ambiguous. Germline values: CDR1 GTSNPN, CDR2 SVGIG (reference sequence). Trimming stripped 2 bases from V and 1 base from J, with 8 bases between. CDR3 length: 13 residues. CDR3 nucleotide sequence: TGTGCCTGGAGTTTTTTCCAGAACACTGAAGCTTTCTTT. This sequence encodes CAWSFFQNTEAFF.

The chain combines TRBV24-1 with TRBJ2-1, with 7 bases fitting TRBD2. The CDR3 runs to 13 residues. Germline V gives CDR1 KGHDR, CDR2 SFDVKD. The ends lost 9 bases at V and 4 bases at J; junction bases unmatched: 5. CDR3 sequence (DNA): TGTGCCACCGCGAACGGGGGGTACAATGAGCAGTTCTTC. Its translation is CATANGGYNEQFF.

The V and J genes are TRBV28 and TRBJ1-1; D is undetermined. CDR1 and CDR2 (germline): MDHEN, SYDVKM. V was pared by 6 bases and J by 11 bases, with 13 bases between. This CDR3 comprises 11 residues. The CDR3 region is CASSRSGEAFF. CDR3 DNA sequence: TGTGCCAGCAGCCGGTCCGGGGAGGCTTTCTTT.

As concerns this clone: Just one base apart from a much larger clone, this may be a read error. The sample has other DNA sequences that encode this CDR3 too. The gene calls are TRBV6-5 and TRBJ1-1; D remains unclear. The ends were cut back, 2 bases at V and 4 bases at J, with 5 bases in the middle. The CDR3 sequence is 12 residues long. The germline CDR1 and CDR2 sequences are MNHEY and SVGAGI. The CDR3 reads CASSYGGTEAFF. The CDR3 DNA reads TGTGCCAGCAGTTACGGTGGCACTGAAGCTTTCTTT.

With regard to this clone: Germline is not matched at one junction end, which may reflect a read error. The chain links TRBV3-1 (or the pseudogene TRBV3-2) to TRBJ2-7, with 8 bases matching TRBD1. The germline CDR1 and CDR2 sequences are LGHDT and YNNKEL (reference sequence). CDR3 length equals 15 residues. As DNA, the CDR3 is TGTGCCAGCAGCAAGGTTACAGGGGGTACTTACGAGCGGTACTTC. Translated, it gives CASSKVTGGTYERYF.